The sample holds a few counts of the clone carrying this T cell receptor beta chain. The antigen remains undetermined. These data originate in a study of regulatory T cells in long-lasting Graves disease. This CDR3 region has 14 residues. V was shortened by 0 bases and J by 8 bases, with 13 bases between the two germline ends. Germline CDR1 ENHRY, CDR2 SYGVKD. Time point of the sample: persistent/refractory GD, antithyroid drugs over 5 years with positive TRAb. RNA extracted from PBMCs served as the sequencing template. Overall study findings and caveats: Newly diagnosed Graves' patients had higher TCR diversity than persistent ones.

Arm-PCR of CDR3 regions and iRepertoire HTBI primers were the basis on which TCR beta libraries were built. TCRdb called the multiplex PCR reads again in MiXCR, with one record for every CDR3 protein. The repertoire includes a few hundred thousand distinct CDR3 sequences, about 25% of them detected once, and roughly 26% sits in the top ten. J is TRBJ1-1 and V is TRBV10-3, with no clear D. The starting material was peripheral blood mononuclear cells (PBMCs), obtained when the disease was refractory, from a patient treated with antithyroid drugs. This receptor was obtained from a female donor with Graves disease. This chain's CDR3 is CAISESDGFGEAFF. Here the CDR3 DNA reads TGTGCCATCAGTGAGTCCGATGGTTTCGGAGAAGCTTTCTTT.